This T cell receptor (beta chain) is from a study of blood T cell repertoires in COVID-19. Study as a whole: Specimens from acute and convalescent COVID-19 originated in the United States, Italy and Spain.

The length of the CDR3 is 15 residues. Trimming stripped 7 bases from V and 5 bases from J, with 15 bases between. Germline values: CDR1 LNHDA, CDR2 SQIVND (reference sequence). This clone was detected only a few times. Clones were sequenced by immunoSEQ multiplex PCR, and TCRdb holds only the in-frame ones, with some missing. Of some 16,000 clones in the sample, around 80% were seen once. This chain links TRBV19 with TRBJ1-6; tentatively, D is TRBD1 (5 bases). The sequence derives from a man in his fifties or sixties with acute or convalescent COVID-19. The source material was peripheral blood. The CDR3 DNA sequence: TGTGCCAGTACGACCAAGGGACTGGATAATTCACCCCTCCACTTT. Protein: CASTTKGLDNSPLHF.